This TCR beta chain was identified in a study of shared T cell receptors in the human thymus. Clones were sequenced by immunoSEQ multiplex PCR, and TCRdb holds only the in-frame ones, with some missing. The table lists under 850,000 clones, roughly 90% of them singletons. The CDR3 totals 14 residues. V lost 1 base, J lost 6 bases, and 10 bases lay in between. Germline loops: CDR1 MDHEN, CDR2 SYDVKM. In addition, the sample was reused for a study of human thymus T cells.

Sequenced input: thymocytes. The chain is built from TRBV28 and TRBJ2-1; D is undetermined. This TCR derives from a boy younger than two with a congenital heart defect. DNA for the CDR3: TGTGCCAGCAGTTTATTGGGCCATACCAATGAGCAGTTCTTC. Translating it yields CASSLLGHTNEQFF.